One TCR beta chain is described in this entry. Looked up from germline, CDR1 is MNHEY and CDR2 is SVGAGI. Unmatched junction bases numbered 5, after V lost 4 bases and J lost 6 bases. CDR3 length equals 14 residues. The record originates from a study of blood T cell repertoires in COVID-19. Looking at the study overall: Acute-phase and convalescent COVID-19 samples originated in the United States, Italy and Spain. PBMCs, B-cell-depleted T cells, or T cells were the source of the cDNA or gDNA that made up the material.

Authors' data handling: Estimates of nucleated cell counts were drawn from the amplification of reference gene primers. Libraries were prepared by immunoSEQ multiplex PCR; TCRdb keeps only in-frame clonotypes and omits some of them. V and J calls plus clone size are reproduced from that table; the DNA served to infer D and trimming. This sample yields about 280,000 clones, of which 65% to 90% are seen a single time; 4.5% to 6% belongs to the top ten. Input material: peripheral blood. The chain combines TRBV6-5 with TRBJ2-2; 7 nucleotides align to TRBD2. This TCR came from a man between 45 and 60 years old with active or convalescent COVID-19. The CDR3 loop is CASSWDYISGELFF. The CDR3 DNA follows: TGTGCCAGCAGTTGGGACTACATATCCGGGGAGCTGTTTTTT.